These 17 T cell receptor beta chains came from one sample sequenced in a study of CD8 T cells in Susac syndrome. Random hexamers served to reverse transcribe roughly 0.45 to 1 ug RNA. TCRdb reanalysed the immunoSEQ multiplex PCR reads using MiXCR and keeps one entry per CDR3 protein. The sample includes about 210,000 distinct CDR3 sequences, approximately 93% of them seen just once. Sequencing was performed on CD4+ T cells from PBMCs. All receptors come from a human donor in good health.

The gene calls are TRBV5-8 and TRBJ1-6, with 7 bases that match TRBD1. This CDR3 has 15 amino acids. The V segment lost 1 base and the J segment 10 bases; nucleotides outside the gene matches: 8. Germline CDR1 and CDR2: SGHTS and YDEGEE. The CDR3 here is CASSLSSTGQSPLHF. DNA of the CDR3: TGTGCCAGCAGCTTGTCTTCGACAGGGCAATCACCCCTCCACTTT.

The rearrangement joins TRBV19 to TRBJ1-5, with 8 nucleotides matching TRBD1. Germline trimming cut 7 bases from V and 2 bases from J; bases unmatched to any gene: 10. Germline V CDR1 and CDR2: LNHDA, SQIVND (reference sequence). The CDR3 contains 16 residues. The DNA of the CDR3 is TGTGCCAGTACCGACAGGGGACCCATCGGCAATCAGCCCCAGCATTTT. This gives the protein CASTDRGPIGNQPQHF.

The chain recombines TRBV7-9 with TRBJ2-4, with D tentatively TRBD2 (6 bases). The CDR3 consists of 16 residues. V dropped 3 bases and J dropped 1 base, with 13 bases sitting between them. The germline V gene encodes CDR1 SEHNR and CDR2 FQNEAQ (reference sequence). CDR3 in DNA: TGTGCCAGCAGCTTTTTAGGAGGGGCGGCCAAAAACATTCAGTACTTC. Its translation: CASSFLGGAAKNIQYF.

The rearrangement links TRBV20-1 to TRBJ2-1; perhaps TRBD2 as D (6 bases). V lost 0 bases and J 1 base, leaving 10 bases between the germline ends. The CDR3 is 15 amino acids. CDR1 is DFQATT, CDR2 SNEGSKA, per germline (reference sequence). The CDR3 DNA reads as TGCAGTGCTAGAGATATAGCGGAGTCCTACAATGAGCAGTTCTTC. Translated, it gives CSARDIAESYNEQFF.

CDR3 sequence: CASSSNGVLGETQYF. The CDR3 region has the DNA TGTGCCAGCAGCTCCAATGGGGTTCTAGGGGAGACCCAGTACTTC. The V call is TRBV7-2, the J call TRBJ2-5, with unresolved D. V shed 4 bases and J shed 5 bases, with 17 bases lying between them. The CDR3 runs to 15 residues. CDR1 SGHTA and CDR2 FQGNSA come from the germline V gene.

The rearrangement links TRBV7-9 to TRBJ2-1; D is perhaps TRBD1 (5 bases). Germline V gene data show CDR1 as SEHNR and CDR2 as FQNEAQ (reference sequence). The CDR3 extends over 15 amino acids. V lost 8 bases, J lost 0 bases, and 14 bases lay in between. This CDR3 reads CASGAGRSSYNEQFF. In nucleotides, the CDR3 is TGTGCCAGCGGGGCCGGTAGAAGCTCCTACAATGAGCAGTTCTTC.

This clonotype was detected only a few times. CDR3 residues: CASSARDRAFGYTF. The CDR3 nucleotides are TGTGCCAGCAGCGCCCGGGACAGGGCATTCGGGTACACCTTC. The chain uses TRBV11-2 and TRBJ1-2, with 9 bases fitting TRBD1. This CDR3 is 14 amino acids long. The germline V gene has CDR1 SGHAT and CDR2 FQNNGV. After removal of 5 bases from V and 11 bases from J, the junction contained 12 bases not matched to a gene. Drawing the rest from reference TRBV11-2 and TRBJ1-2, the complete variable domain is EAGVAQSPRYKIIEKRQSVAFWCNPISGHATLYWYQQILGQGPKLLIQFQNNGVVDDSQLPKDRFSAERLKGVDSTLKIQPAKLEDSAVYLCASSARDRAFGYTFGSGTRLTVV.

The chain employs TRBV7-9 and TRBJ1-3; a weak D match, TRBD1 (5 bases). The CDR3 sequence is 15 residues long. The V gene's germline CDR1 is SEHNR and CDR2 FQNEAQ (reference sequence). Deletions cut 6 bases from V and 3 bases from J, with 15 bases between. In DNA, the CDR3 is TGTGCCAGCAGGCCTCAAGGGACTGGTGGAAACACCATATATTTT. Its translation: CASRPQGTGGNTIYF. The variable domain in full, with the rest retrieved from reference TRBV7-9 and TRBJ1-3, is DTGVSQNPRHKITKRGQNVTFRCDPISEHNRLYWYRQTLGQGPEFLTYFQNEAQLEKSRLLSDRFSAERPKGSFSTLEIQRTEQGDSAMYLCASRPQGTGGNTIYFGEGSWLTVV.

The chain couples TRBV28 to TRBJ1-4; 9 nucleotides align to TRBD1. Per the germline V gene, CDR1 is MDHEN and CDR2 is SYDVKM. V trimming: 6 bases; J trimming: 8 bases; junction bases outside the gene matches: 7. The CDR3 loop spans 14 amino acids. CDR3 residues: CASSLQGAREKLFF. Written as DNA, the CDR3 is TGTGCCAGCAGCTTACAGGGGGCAAGGGAAAAACTGTTTTTT.

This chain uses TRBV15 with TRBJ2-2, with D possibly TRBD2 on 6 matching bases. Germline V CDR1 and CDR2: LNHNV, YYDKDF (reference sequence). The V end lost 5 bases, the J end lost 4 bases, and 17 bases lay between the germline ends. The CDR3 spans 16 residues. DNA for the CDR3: TGTGCCACCAGCGTGGGAGGAGGGAGGTTCACCGGGGAGCTGTTTTTT. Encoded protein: CATSVGGGRFTGELFF. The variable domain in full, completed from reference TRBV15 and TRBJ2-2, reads DAMVIQNPRYQVTQFGKPVTLSCSQTLNHNVMYWYQQKSSQAPKLLFHYYDKDFNNEADTPDNFQSRRPNTSFCFLDIRSPGLGDTAMYLCATSVGGGRFTGELFFGEGSRLTVL.

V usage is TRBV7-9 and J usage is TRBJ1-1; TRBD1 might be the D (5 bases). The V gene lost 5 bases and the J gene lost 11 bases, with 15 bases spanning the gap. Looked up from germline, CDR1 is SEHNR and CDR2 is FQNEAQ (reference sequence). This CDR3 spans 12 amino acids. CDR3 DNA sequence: TGTGCCAGCAGCCCTGTTGACTACAGGGCTTTCTTT. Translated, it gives CASSPVDYRAFF.

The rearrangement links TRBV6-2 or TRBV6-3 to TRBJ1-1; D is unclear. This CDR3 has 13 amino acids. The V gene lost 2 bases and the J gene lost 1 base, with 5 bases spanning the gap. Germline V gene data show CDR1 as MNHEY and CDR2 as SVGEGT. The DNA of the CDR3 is TGTGCCAGCAGTTACCCGACGAACACTGAAGCTTTCTTT. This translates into CASSYPTNTEAFF.

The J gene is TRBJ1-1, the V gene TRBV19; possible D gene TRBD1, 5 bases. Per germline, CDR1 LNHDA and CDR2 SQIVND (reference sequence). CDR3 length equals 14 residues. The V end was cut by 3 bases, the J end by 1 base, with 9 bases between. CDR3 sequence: CASSINRWNTEAFF. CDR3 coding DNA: TGTGCCAGTAGTATCAACAGGTGGAACACTGAAGCTTTCTTT.

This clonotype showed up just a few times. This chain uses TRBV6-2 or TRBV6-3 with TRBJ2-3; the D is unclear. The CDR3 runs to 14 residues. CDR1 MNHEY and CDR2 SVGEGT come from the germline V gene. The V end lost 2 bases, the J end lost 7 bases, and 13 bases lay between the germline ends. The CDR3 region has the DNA TGTGCCAGCAGTTACACCAGGACGTCTCATACGCAGTATTTT. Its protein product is CASSYTRTSHTQYF.

This chain's CDR3 is CASSYSRGQGAIGSPLHF. DNA of the CDR3: TGTGCCAGCAGTTACTCGAGAGGACAGGGAGCAATTGGTTCACCCCTCCACTTT. The V and J genes are TRBV6-5 and TRBJ1-6, with 8 positions matching TRBD1. This CDR3 contains 18 residues. J was trimmed by 9 bases and V by 0 bases; bases with no gene match: 13. The germline V gene encodes CDR1 MNHEY and CDR2 SVGAGI.

The CDR3 loop reads CASSPYGGLAGGETQYF. CDR3 nucleotides: TGTGCCAGCAGCCCTTACGGTGGACTAGCGGGTGGGGAGACCCAGTACTTC. The chain links TRBV14 to TRBJ2-5, with 11 bases aligning to TRBD2. CDR1 is SGHDN and CDR2 is FVKESK in the germline V gene. Trimming cost V 4 bases and J 5 bases; bases outside gene matches: 12. CDR3 size: 17 residues.

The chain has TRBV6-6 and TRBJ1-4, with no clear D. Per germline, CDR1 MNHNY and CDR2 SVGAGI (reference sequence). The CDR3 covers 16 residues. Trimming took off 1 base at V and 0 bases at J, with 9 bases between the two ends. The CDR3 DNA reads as TGTGCCAGCAGTTACTTGGAGATCCCAACTAATGAAAAACTGTTTTTT. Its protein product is CASSYLEIPTNEKLFF.